This T cell receptor (beta chain) was observed in a study of blood T cells in healthy people across ages (dated by TCRdb to between 2014 and 2017). Study-level background: In model experiments, roughly one uniquely barcoded TCR beta cDNA molecule per two T cells was captured by template switching. Two additional independent replicas of 1 million unique cDNA reads from the same blood draw were analyzed for two donors (one aged 18 to 29 and one aged 80 or older). Four age groups were formed from the donors: young (average about 17 years), middle-aged (more than 35), aged (62) and long-lived (approximately 80). To avoid experimental bias, donors of different ages were spread randomly across the sequencing lanes. Using deep sequencing normalized with unique cDNA molecular identifiers, the study measured how TCR beta repertoire diversity changes with age.

Study-wide findings and limitations: As age increased, observed TCR beta diversity per million T cells dropped in a roughly linear way, and a significant reduction was already evident by age 40. Compared with the aged group, more naive CD4+ T cells, fewer expanded clones and increased TCR diversity were shown by the long-lived group, suggesting age selection. Bulk unsorted PBMC profiling prevented conclusive comparison of naive and antigen-experienced compartments. Estimates of total diversity based on one million sequenced T cells were considered lower bounds and underestimates. Donor CMV infection status was unknown, potentially confounding age-related changes in expanded clonotypes. Observed TCR beta diversity correlated strongly with the percentage of naive T cells measured by flow cytometry.

In regard to this clonotype: Its antigen specificity is not known. No quality values exist for individual bases; no much larger clone is one base distant.

A distance of 17 bases separates the germline ends of V and J, which lose 5 bases and 4 bases respectively. The CDR3 numbers 15 residues from cysteine through phenylalanine. Only the CDR3 DNA stays, 45 bases, in frame from base 1. The CDR1 and CDR2 encoded by the germline V gene (reference sequence) are PRHDT and FYEKMQ. Systemically healthy Caucasian individuals from Russia, approximately 39 in total and aged about 6 to 95 years, were included as donors. About 9.8 milliliters of peripheral blood were drawn from each donor into EDTA-treated Vacutainer tubes. Ficoll-Paque density-gradient centrifugation was used to isolate PBMCs, with at least 6 million per sample. Trizol reagent was used to extract total RNA from the PBMCs, yielding at least 5 micrograms per sample. Naive CD45RAhigh/CD27high T cell percentages were measured by flow cytometry on a PBMC aliquot from every donor. Libraries were constructed by 5' RACE. The data were produced on an Illumina HiSeq 2500. A second roughly 7 to 11 cycle PCR used a sample-barcoded 5' primer and a J-beta primer mix. Each TCR beta cDNA molecule received a unique molecular identifier from a template-switch 5' adaptor carrying 12 random nucleotides. At least 2.5 million CDR3-containing paired-end reads were obtained from each sample. First-strand cDNA was synthesized from all RNA with the Mint cDNA synthesis kit, primed by a TRBC-specific oligonucleotide. Following uracil-DNA glycosylase treatment, all cDNA underwent a first 18-cycle PCR with the universal primers M1SS and BC2_uni_R. The source study handled its data this way. For normalization, 1 million high-quality reads, each with a distinct molecular identifier, were randomly selected from each sample. Reads sharing molecular identifiers were discarded rather than binned into consensus sequences. MiTCR, with a Q25 quality threshold and the strictest error-elimination algorithm, was used for CDR3 identification, clonotype clustering and error correction. A nonparametric unseen species model using Euler transformation provided a lower-bound estimate of total TCR beta diversity. The public reads were run again by TCRdb, first through fastp at Q25 and then through MiXCR, and only productive beta chains were kept. Identical CDR3 protein sequences are pooled into one entry, listed with their most common genes and DNA. V and J calls and clone size were set by TCRdb, not the authors. In this sample the table shows 1 million to 1.2 million distinct CDR3 sequences, more than 30% of which occur a single time. Less than 15% of the sample is in the top ten clones.

The sequencing sample was made of blood. This sequence uses TRBV13 and TRBJ2-5, with the D gene not clear enough to name. This TCR came from a man aged 18-30 years in good health. CDR3 protein: CASSTVSVNVETQYF. The DNA sequence follows: TGTGCCAGCAGCACTGTGTCAGTGAACGTAGAGACCCAGTACTTC. The variable domain in full, with residues beyond the CDR3 obtained from the reference TRBV13 and TRBJ2-5 genes, is AAGVIQSPRHLIKEKRETATLKCYPIPRHDTVYWYQQGPGQDPQFLISFYEKMQSDKGSIPDRFSAQQFSDYHSELNMSSLELGDSALYFCASSTVSVNVETQYFGPGTRLLVL.